This T cell receptor beta chain is drawn from a study of blood T cell repertoires in COVID-19. Generated by immunoSEQ multiplex PCR, the TCRdb table keeps only in-frame clones and is missing some. The sample has around 180,000 clones; around 87% are singletons. The CDR3 contains 15 residues. Germline V gene lookup returns CDR1 MNHEY and CDR2 SMNVEV (reference sequence). The V segment lost 0 bases and the J segment 4 bases; nucleotides outside the gene matches: 3. Specimen: peripheral blood. The rearrangement joins TRBV27 to TRBJ1-2; 9 nucleotides match TRBD1. This clonotype was sampled from a man aged 35 to 55 with active or convalescent COVID-19. This CDR3 is CASSLSGQGSYGYTF. CDR3 DNA sequence: TGTGCCAGCAGTTTATCTGGACAGGGGTCCTATGGCTACACCTTC.